The clone carrying this TCR beta chain was seen a few times. This sample is drawn from a study of blood T cell repertoires in COVID-19. Overall study: Sites across the United States, Italy and Spain contributed samples from acute and convalescent COVID-19.

V was clipped by 4 bases and J by 9 bases; unmatched bases: 10. Looked up from germline, CDR1 is SGHDT and CDR2 is YYEEEE. This CDR3 region has 15 residues. Original methodology: Reference gene primer amplification gave estimated nucleated cell counts. Method: immunoSEQ multiplex PCR; TCRdb's copy keeps in-frame clones and lacks some. The DNA was the basis for D and trimming; V, J and clone size are from that table. The table lists 200,000 or so clones, about 86% of them singletons. This clonotype originated in a man aged 35-49 years who had recovered from COVID-19. Input material: PBMCs or T cells enriched from blood (not recorded which). The chain uses TRBV5-6 and TRBJ2-1; 10 nucleotides align to TRBD2. The CDR3 region has the DNA TGTGCCAGCAGCATAGCGGGGGGCCTTATTGGTGAGCAGTTCTTC. It yields the protein CASSIAGGLIGEQFF.